This T cell receptor beta chain originates from a study of T cells in Graves' hyperthyroidism and ophthalmopathy. At the level of the study: Peripheral blood samples were taken at initial diagnosis, prior to any treatment. The study's findings and limits: Blood samples included most of the expanded thyroid clonotypes exceeding 0.001.

The CDR3 runs to 16 residues. Trimming left V 4 bases short and J 0 bases short, with 16 bases between. Germline V gives CDR1 SGHRS, CDR2 YFSETQ. This clonotype was picked up a small number of times. Its specificity is not known. Template material for amplifying TCR beta CDR3 regions consisted of RNA transcripts. The TCR CDR3 first-round RT-PCR relied on the HTBI primer set. TCRdb re-derived calls from the multiplex PCR reads in MiXCR, one entry per CDR3 protein. The data contain around 540,000 distinct CDR3 sequences, approximately 16% of them singletons. Sequenced: blood. The chain combines TRBV5-1 with TRBJ2-5; the D gene is possibly TRBD1 (6 bases). This receptor was obtained from a woman in her 30s with Graves' ophthalmopathy. CDR3 loop: CASSLRPGHHQETQYF. The CDR3, as DNA: TGCGCCAGCAGCCTCCGACCGGGACATCACCAAGAGACCCAGTACTTC.